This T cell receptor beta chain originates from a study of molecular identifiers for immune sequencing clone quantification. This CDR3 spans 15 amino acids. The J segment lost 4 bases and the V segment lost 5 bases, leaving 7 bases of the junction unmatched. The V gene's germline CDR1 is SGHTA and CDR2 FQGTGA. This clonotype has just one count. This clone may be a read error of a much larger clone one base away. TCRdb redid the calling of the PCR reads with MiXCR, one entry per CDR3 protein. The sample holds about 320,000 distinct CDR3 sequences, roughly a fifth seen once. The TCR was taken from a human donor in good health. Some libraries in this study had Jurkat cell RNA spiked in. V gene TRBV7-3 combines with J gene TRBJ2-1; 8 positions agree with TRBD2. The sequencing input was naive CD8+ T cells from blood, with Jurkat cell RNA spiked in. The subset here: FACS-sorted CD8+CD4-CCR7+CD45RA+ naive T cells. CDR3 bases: TGTGCCAGCAGCCGGACTAGCAGGAAATACAATGAGCAGTTCTTC. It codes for CASSRTSRKYNEQFF.